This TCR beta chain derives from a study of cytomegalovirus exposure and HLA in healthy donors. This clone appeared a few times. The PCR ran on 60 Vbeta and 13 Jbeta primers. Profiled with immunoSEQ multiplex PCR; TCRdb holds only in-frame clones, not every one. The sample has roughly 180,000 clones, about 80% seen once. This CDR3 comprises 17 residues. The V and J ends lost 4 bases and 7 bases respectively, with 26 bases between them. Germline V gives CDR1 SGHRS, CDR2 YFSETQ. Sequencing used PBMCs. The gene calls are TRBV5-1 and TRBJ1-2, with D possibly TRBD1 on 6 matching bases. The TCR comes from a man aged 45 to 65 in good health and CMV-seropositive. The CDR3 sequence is CASSPRIPGQNLFGYTF. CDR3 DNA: TGCGCCAGCAGCCCCAGGATTCCGGGACAAAACCTCTTTGGCTACACCTTC.